This T cell receptor beta chain originates from a study of blood T cell repertoires in COVID-19. About the study: Samples of COVID-19 (acute and convalescent) were obtained from the United States, Italy and Spain. T cells, B-cell-depleted T cells, or PBMCs supplied cDNA or gDNA.

Assay: immunoSEQ multiplex PCR; the TCRdb copy retains only in-frame clones and omits some. The data show approximately 220,000 clones, around nine tenths seen once. The ends lost 5 bases at V and 6 bases at J; junction bases unmatched: 8. The CDR3 contains 14 residues. In germline, CDR1 is LNHDA, CDR2 SQIVND (reference sequence). This clonotype was sampled from a man aged 55 to 70 with acute or convalescent COVID-19. Input material: peripheral blood. The rearrangement joins TRBV19 to TRBJ2-3; 7 positions match TRBD1. CDR3 nucleotide sequence: TGTGCCAGTAGTCGACAGGGTCGTAGTGATACGCAGTATTTT. As protein: CASSRQGRSDTQYF.